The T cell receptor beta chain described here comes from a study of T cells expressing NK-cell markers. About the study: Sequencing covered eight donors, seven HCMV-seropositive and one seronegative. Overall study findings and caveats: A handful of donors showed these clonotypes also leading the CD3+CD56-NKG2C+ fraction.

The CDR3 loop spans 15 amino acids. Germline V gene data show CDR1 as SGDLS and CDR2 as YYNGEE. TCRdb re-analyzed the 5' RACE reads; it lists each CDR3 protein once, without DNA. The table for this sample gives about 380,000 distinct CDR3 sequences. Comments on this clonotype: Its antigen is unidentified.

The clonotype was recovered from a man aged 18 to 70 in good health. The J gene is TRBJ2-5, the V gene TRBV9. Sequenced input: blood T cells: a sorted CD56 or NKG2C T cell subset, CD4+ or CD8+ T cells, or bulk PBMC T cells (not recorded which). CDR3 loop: CASSLTVAVQETQYF.